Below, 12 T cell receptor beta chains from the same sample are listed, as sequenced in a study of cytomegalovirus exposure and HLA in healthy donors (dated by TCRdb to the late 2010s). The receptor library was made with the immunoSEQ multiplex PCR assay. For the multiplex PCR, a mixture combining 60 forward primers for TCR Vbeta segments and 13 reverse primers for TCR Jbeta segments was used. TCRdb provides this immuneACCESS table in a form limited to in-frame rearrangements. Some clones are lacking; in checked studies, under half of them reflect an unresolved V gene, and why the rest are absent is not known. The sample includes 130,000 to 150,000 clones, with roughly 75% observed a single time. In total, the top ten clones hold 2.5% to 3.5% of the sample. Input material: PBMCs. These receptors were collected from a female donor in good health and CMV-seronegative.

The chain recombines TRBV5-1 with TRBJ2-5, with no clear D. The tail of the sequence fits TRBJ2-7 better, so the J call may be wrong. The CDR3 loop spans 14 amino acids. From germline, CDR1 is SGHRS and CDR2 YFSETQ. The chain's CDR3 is CASSLNTAAYEQYF. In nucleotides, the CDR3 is TGCGCCAGCAGCCTAAACACAGCCGCCTACGAGCAGTACTTC.

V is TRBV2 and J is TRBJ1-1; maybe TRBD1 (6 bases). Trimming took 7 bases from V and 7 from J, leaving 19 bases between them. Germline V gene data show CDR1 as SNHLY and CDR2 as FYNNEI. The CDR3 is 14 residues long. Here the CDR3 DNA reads TGTGCCAGCATTTACCTAATGGGGGACAATGAAGCTTTCTTT. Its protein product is CASIYLMGDNEAFF.

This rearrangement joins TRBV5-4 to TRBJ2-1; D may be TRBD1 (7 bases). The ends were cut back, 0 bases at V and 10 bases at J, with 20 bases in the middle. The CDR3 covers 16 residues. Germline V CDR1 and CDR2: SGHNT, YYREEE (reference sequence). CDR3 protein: CASSLASTGRRREQFF. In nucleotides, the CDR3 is TGTGCCAGCAGCTTGGCTTCGACAGGGAGGCGACGGGAGCAGTTCTTC.

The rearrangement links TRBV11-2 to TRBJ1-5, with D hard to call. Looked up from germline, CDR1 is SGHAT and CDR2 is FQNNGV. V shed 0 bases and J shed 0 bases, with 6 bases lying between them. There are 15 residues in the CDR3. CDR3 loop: CASSLEYGSNQPQHF. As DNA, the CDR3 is TGTGCCAGCAGCTTAGAATACGGTAGCAATCAGCCCCAGCATTTT.

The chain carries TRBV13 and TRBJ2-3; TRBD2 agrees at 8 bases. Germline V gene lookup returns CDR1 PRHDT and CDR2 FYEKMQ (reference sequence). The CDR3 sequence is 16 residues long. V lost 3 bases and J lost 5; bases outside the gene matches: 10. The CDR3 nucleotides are TGTGCCAGCAGCTTGGGACGGGGGGGGAGGGGAGATACGCAGTATTTT. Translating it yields CASSLGRGGRGDTQYF.

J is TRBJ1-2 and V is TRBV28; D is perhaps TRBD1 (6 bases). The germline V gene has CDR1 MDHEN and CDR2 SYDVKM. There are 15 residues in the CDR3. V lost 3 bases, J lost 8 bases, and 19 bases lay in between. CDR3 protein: CASSFSTGGLGGYTF. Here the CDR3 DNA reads TGTGCCAGCAGTTTTTCGACAGGAGGATTAGGGGGCTACACCTTC.

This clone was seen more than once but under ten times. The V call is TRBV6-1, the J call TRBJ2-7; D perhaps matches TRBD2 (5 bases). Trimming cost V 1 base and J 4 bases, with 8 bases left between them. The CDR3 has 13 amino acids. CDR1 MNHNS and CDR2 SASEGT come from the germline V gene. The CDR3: CASSEVGLYEQYF. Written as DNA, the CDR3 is TGTGCCAGCAGTGAAGTTGGACTGTACGAGCAGTACTTC.

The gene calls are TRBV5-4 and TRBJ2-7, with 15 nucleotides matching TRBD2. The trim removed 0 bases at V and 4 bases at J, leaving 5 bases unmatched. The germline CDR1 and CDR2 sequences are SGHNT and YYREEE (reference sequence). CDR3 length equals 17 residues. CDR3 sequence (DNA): TGTGCCAGCAGCTTGGAGGGACTAGCGGGAGGAAGGTACGAGCAGTACTTC. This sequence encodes CASSLEGLAGGRYEQYF.

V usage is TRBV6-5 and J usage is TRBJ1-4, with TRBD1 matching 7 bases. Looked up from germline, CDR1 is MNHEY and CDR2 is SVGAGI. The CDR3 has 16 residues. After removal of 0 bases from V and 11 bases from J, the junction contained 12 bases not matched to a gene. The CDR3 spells CASSYSAGGAEWKLFF. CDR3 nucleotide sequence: TGTGCCAGCAGTTACTCGGCAGGGGGAGCCGAATGGAAACTGTTTTTT.

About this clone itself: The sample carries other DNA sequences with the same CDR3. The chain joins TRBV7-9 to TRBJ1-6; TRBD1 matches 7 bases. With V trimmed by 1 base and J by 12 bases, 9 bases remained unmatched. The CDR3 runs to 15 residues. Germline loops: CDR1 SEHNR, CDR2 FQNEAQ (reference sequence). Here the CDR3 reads CASSLGGTEDVPLHF. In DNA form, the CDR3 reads TGTGCCAGCAGCTTAGGGGGGACAGAAGATGTACCCCTCCACTTT. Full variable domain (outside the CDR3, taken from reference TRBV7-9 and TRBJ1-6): DTGVSQNPRHKITKRGQNVTFRCDPISEHNRLYWYRQTLGQGPEFLTYFQNEAQLEKSRLLSDRFSAERPKGSFSTLEIQRTEQGDSAMYLCASSLGGTEDVPLHFGNGTRLTVT.

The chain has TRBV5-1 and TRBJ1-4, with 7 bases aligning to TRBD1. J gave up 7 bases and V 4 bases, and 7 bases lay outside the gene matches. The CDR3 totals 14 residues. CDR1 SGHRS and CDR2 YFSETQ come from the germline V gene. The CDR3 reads CASSKTGQSEKLFF. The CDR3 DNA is TGCGCCAGCAGCAAGACAGGGCAATCTGAAAAACTGTTTTTT.

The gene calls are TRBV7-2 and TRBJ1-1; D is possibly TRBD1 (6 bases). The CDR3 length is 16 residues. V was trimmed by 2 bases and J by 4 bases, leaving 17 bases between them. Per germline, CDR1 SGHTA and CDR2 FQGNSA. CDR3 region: CASSLRQVGPGTEAFF. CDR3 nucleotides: TGTGCCAGCAGCTTACGACAGGTCGGACCTGGCACTGAAGCTTTCTTT.